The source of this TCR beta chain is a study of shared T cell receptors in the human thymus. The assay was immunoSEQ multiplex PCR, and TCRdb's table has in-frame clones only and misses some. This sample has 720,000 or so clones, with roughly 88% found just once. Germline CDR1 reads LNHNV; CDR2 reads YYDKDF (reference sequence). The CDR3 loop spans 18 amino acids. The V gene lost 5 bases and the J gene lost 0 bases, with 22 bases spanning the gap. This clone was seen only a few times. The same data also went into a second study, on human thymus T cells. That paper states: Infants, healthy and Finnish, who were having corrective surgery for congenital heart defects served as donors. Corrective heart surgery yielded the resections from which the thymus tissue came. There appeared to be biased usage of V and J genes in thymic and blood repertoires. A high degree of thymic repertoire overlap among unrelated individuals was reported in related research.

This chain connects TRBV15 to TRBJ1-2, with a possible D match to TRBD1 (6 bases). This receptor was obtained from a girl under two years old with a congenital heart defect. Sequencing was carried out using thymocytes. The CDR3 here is CATSQDKPTGSPNYGYTF. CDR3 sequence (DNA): TGTGCCACCAGCCAGGATAAACCCACAGGGTCCCCTAACTATGGCTACACCTTC.